The 17 T cell receptor beta chains below were found in one sample sequenced in a study of T cell repertoires in cytomegalovirus infection. A single record per CDR3 protein comes from TCRdb applying MiXCR to the reads. This sample has around 270,000 distinct CDR3 sequences, with less than 9.5% found just once. The sample consisted of PBMCs. Receptor source: a human donor in good health (CMV status not recorded). Some clones in this sample may be carry-over from other donors' samples.

J is TRBJ2-5 and V is TRBV7-2; D not certain. Germline V gene data show CDR1 as SGHTA and CDR2 as FQGNSA. The length of the CDR3 is 13 residues. V was cut by 5 bases and J by 4 bases, with 11 bases left in between. CDR3 coding DNA: TGTGCCAGCAGCAGAGGACCGGGAGAGACCCAGTACTTC. This encodes CASSRGPGETQYF.

At least ten counts were recorded for this clonotype. J is TRBJ2-1 and V is TRBV7-2, with D perhaps being TRBD1 or TRBD2 (6 bases each). The germline V gene encodes CDR1 SGHTA and CDR2 FQGNSA. V lost 3 bases and J lost 0, with 18 bases in between. The CDR3 is 18 residues long. CDR3 sequence: CASSFSGATLSSYNEQFF. The CDR3 DNA reads TGTGCCAGCAGCTTTTCGGGGGCGACTTTGAGCTCCTACAATGAGCAGTTCTTC.

This clonotype appeared a few times. The chain recombines TRBV12-5 with TRBJ1-5; tentative D call: TRBD1 (5 bases). V lost 7 bases and J lost 15, with 22 bases in between. The germline V gene has CDR1 LGHNT and CDR2 FRNRAP. This CDR3 contains 13 residues. The chain's CDR3 is CASDPGLGTPRHF. CDR3 coding DNA: TGTGCTAGTGACCCTGGGTTAGGGACCCCTCGGCATTTT.

This clonotype appeared many times. The chain carries TRBV7-2 and TRBJ1-6; D possibly corresponds to TRBD1 (6 bases). Trimming removed 2 bases at V and 9 bases at J, with 14 bases between. Germline CDR1 SGHTA, CDR2 FQGNSA. This CDR3 has 15 residues. The chain's CDR3 is CASSLQGHGGSPLHF. The CDR3 DNA is TGTGCCAGCAGCTTACAGGGGCACGGGGGTTCACCCCTCCACTTT. Filled out from reference TRBV7-2 and TRBJ1-6, the complete variable domain reads GAGVSQSPSNKVTEKGKDVELRCDPISGHTALYWYRQSLGQGLEFLIYFQGNSAPDKSGLPSDRFSAERTGGSVSTLTIQRTQQEDSAVYLCASSLQGHGGSPLHFGNGTRLTVT.

The V call is TRBV20-1, the J call TRBJ1-6; D unresolved. The ends were cut back, 0 bases at V and 9 bases at J, with 12 bases in the middle. CDR1 DFQATT and CDR2 SNEGSKA come from the germline V gene (reference sequence). This CDR3 region has 14 residues. CDR3 nucleotide sequence: TGCAGTGCTAGAGATCCGTTCCGGGGTTCACCCCTCCACTTT. Protein product: CSARDPFRGSPLHF.

This clonotype was found many times. J is TRBJ1-4 and V is TRBV2, with 7 bases aligning to TRBD1. Losses at the gene ends were 6 bases for V and 5 bases for J; bases not matched to a gene: 6. The CDR3 has 14 residues. Per germline, CDR1 SNHLY and CDR2 FYNNEI. The CDR3 DNA reads TGTGCCAGCAGCCCGGACAGGCCCAATGAAAAACTGTTTTTT. Residues: CASSPDRPNEKLFF.

This clonotype was detected many times. The chain recombines TRBV7-2 with TRBJ2-7; D gene uncertain. CDR3 size: 12 residues. The germline CDR1 and CDR2 sequences are SGHTA and FQGNSA. Trimming pared 2 bases from V and 4 bases from J, leaving 6 bases between. The CDR3 nucleotides are TGTGCCAGCAGCTTATCTCAATACGAGCAGTACTTC. The encoded protein is CASSLSQYEQYF.

J is TRBJ1-6 and V is TRBV20-1; perhaps TRBD1 as D (6 bases). Looked up from germline, CDR1 is DFQATT and CDR2 is SNEGSKA (reference sequence). The CDR3 is made up of 14 amino acids. The germline V and J ends were trimmed by 0 bases and 4 bases, with 7 bases remaining between them. The CDR3 protein is CSARETGYNSPLHF. Here the CDR3 DNA reads TGCAGTGCTAGAGAGACAGGATATAATTCACCCCTCCACTTT.

This clonotype has a count of ten or more. The chain links TRBV7-2 to TRBJ2-2, with TRBD1 matching over 7 bases. The V and J ends lost 3 bases and 3 bases, in that order; junction bases with no gene match: 16. CDR3 length: 19 residues. CDR1 is SGHTA, CDR2 FQGNSA, per germline. Written as DNA, the CDR3 is TGTGCCAGCAGCTTGACAGGGCTGGCGGCGGCGGCGGACACCGGGGAGCTGTTTTTT. Protein: CASSLTGLAAAADTGELFF.

This clonotype was seen many times. The J gene is TRBJ1-5, the V gene TRBV19; D call uncertain. Germline CDR1 and CDR2: LNHDA and SQIVND (reference sequence). V was cut by 7 bases and J by 0 bases, with 13 bases left in between. The CDR3 length is 15 residues. CDR3 DNA sequence: TGTGCCAGTAAGGTCCAGGTCTTTAGCAATCAGCCCCAGCATTTT. Residues: CASKVQVFSNQPQHF.

This clonotype was detected ten times or more. The rearrangement uses TRBV2 and TRBJ2-7; 9 bases match TRBD1. This CDR3 region has 15 residues. Germline V gene data show CDR1 as SNHLY and CDR2 as FYNNEI. V dropped 4 bases and J dropped 3; count of bases not matched to a gene: 7. For the CDR3, the DNA is TGTGCCAGCAGTGGTCCGGGACAGGGTCTCTACGAGCAGTACTTC. Its protein product is CASSGPGQGLYEQYF.

As concerns this clonotype: Since a much larger clone is just one base distant, this may be a read error. The chain recombines TRBV7-2 with TRBJ2-3; 7 bases match TRBD1. This CDR3 contains 15 residues. Germline trimming cut 4 bases from V and 2 bases from J; bases unmatched to any gene: 6. Germline V gene lookup returns CDR1 SGHTA and CDR2 FQGNSA. CDR3 loop: CASSSTGSHTDTQYF. The DNA for the CDR3 is TGTGCCAGCAGCTCGACAGGGTCGCACACAGATACGCAGTATTTT.

The sample holds many counts of this clonotype. This sequence joins TRBV7-2 and TRBJ2-2; D is ambiguous. V was clipped by 5 bases and J by 2 bases, with 6 bases between them. CDR3 size: 13 residues. Germline assignment: CDR1 SGHTA and CDR2 FQGNSA. CDR3 protein: CASSGLNTGELFF. The CDR3 region has the DNA TGTGCCAGCAGCGGTCTTAACACCGGGGAGCTGTTTTTT.

In this sample, this clonotype turned up many times. The chain couples TRBV4-3 to TRBJ1-6, with unresolved D. The CDR3 spans 17 residues. Germline CDR1 LGHNA, CDR2 YSLEER. V was clipped by 4 bases and J by 11 bases, with 24 bases between them. CDR3 coding DNA: TGCGCCAGCAGCCCATCCGACTCTCCCGTCCCCAGGACACCCCTCCACTTT. Protein product: CASSPSDSPVPRTPLHF.

Regarding this clonotype: This may come from a read error, since a much larger clone is one base off. This chain links TRBV6-1 with TRBJ2-1; TRBD1 agrees at 9 bases. The CDR3 is made up of 14 amino acids. Looked up from germline, CDR1 is MNHNS and CDR2 is SASEGT. The CDR3 loop reads CASSAQGASNELFF. CDR3 nucleotides: TGTGCCAGCAGCGCACAGGGGGCCAGTAATGAGCTGTTCTTC.

This clonotype occurred a few times. This chain uses TRBV27 with TRBJ1-2; D unclear. V lost 4 bases to trimming and J lost 3 bases, with 15 bases between them. The CDR3 is made up of 15 amino acids. The germline V gene has CDR1 MNHEY and CDR2 SMNVEV (reference sequence). Written as DNA, the CDR3 is TGTGCCAGCAGTTCCCCCCAGGCCGCTCACTATGGCTACACCTTC. Translation gives CASSSPQAAHYGYTF.

This clonotype was observed a handful of times. V gene TRBV7-2 combines with J gene TRBJ2-7; the match to TRBD1 covers 9 bases. Trimming cost V 10 bases and J 7 bases; bases outside gene matches: 11. The CDR3 has 13 residues. CDR1 and CDR2 (germline): SGHTA, FQGNSA. CDR3 residues: CATGRDRDYEQYF. The CDR3 region has the DNA TGTGCCACGGGCAGGGACAGGGATTATGAGCAGTACTTC.